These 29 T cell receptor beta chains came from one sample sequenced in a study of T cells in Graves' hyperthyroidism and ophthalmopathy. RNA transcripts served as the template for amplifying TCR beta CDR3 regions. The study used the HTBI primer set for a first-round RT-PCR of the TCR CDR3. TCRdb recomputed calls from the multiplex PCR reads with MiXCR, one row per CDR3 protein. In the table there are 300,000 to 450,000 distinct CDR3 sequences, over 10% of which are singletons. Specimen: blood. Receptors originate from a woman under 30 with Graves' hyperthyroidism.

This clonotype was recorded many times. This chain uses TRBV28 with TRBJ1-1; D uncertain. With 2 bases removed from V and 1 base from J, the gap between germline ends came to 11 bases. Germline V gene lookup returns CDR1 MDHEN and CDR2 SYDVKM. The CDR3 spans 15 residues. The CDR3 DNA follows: TGTGCCAGCAGTTTAGGTGGACGTAGGAACACTGAAGCTTTCTTT. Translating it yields CASSLGGRRNTEAFF.

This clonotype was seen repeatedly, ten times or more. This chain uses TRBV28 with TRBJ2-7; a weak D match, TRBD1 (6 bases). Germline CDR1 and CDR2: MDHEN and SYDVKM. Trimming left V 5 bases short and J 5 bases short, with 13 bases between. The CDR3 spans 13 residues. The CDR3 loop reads CASSRRGTNEQYF. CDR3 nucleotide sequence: TGTGCCAGCAGTCGCAGGGGTACCAACGAGCAGTACTTC.

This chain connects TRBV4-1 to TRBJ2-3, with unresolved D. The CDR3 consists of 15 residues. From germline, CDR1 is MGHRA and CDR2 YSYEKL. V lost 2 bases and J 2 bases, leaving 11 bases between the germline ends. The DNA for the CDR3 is TGCGCCAGCAGCCAACCGACAAAAACCACAGATACGCAGTATTTT. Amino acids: CASSQPTKTTDTQYF.

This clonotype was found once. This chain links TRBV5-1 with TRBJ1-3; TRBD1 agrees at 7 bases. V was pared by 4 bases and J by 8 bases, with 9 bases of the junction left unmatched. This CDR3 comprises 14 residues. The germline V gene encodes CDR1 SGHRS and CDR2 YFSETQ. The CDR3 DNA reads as TGCGCCAGCAGCCTGACAGGGTACGGAGACACCATATATTTT. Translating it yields CASSLTGYGDTIYF. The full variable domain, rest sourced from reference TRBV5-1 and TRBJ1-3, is KAGVTQTPRYLIKTRGQQVTLSCSPISGHRSVSWYQQTPGQGLQFLFEYFSETQRNKGNFPGRFSGRQFSNSRSEMNVSTLELGDSALYLCASSLTGYGDTIYFGEGSWLTVV.

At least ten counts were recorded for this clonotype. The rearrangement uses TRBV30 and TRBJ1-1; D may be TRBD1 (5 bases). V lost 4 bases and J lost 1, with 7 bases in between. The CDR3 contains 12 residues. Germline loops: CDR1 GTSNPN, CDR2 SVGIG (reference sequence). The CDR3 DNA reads TGTGCCTGGACCGGGGGGAACACTGAAGCTTTCTTT. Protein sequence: CAWTGGNTEAFF. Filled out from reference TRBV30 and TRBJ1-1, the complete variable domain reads SQTIHQWPATLVQPVGSPLSLECTVEGTSNPNLYWYRQAAGRGLQLLFYSVGIGQISSEVPQNLSASRPQDRQFILSSKKLLLSDSGFYLCAWTGGNTEAFFGQGTRLTVV.

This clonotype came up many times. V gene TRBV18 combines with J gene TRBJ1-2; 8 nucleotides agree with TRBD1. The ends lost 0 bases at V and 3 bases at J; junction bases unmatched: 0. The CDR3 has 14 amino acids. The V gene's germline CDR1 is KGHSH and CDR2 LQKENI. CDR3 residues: CASSPPGQDYGYTF. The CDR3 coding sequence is TGTGCCAGCTCACCACCGGGACAGGACTATGGCTACACCTTC.

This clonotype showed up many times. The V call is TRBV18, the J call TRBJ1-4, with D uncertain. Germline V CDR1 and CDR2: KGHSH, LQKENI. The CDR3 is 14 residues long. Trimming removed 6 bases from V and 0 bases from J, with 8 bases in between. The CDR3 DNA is TGTGCCAGCTCTCACAGCTCAACTAATGAAAAACTGTTTTTT. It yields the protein CASSHSSTNEKLFF.

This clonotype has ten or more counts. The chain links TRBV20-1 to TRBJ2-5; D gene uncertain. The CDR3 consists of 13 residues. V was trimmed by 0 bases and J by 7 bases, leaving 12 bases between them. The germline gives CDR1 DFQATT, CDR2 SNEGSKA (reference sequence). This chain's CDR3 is CSARDGSAATQYF. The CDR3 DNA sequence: TGCAGTGCTAGAGATGGGTCGGCTGCGACCCAGTACTTC.

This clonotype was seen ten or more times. CDR3 sequence reads: CASSRAAGEQYF. CDR3 coding DNA: TGTGCCAGCAGCCGAGCGGCCGGCGAGCAGTACTTC. The chain employs TRBV3-1 and TRBJ2-7, with D tentatively TRBD2 (5 bases). Per germline, CDR1 LGHDT and CDR2 YNNKEL (reference sequence). V was cut by 4 bases and J by 6 bases, with 10 bases left in between. This CDR3 comprises 12 residues.

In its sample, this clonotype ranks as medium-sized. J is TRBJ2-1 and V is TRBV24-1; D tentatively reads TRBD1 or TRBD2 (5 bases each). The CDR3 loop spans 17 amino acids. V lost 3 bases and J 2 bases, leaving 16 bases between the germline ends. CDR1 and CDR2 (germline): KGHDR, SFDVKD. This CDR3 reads CATSDGRDPIPYNEQFF. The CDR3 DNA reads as TGTGCCACCAGTGATGGCCGGGACCCAATCCCCTACAATGAGCAGTTCTTC.

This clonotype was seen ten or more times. The CDR3, as DNA: TGTGCCAGCAGCCCGGACAGATGGGGCAATCAGCCCCAGCATTTT. Translating gives CASSPDRWGNQPQHF. This chain joins TRBV3-1 and TRBJ1-5, with a tentative D call TRBD1 (6 bases). This CDR3 is built from 15 residues. Looked up from germline, CDR1 is LGHDT and CDR2 is YNNKEL (reference sequence). V lost 4 bases, J lost 2 bases, and 12 bases lay in between.

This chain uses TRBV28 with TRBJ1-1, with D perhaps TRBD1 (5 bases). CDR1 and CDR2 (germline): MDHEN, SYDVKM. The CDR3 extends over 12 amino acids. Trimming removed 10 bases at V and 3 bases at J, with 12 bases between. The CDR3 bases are TGTGCCATCACGGGGGGGGACACTGAAGCTTTCTTT. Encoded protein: CAITGGDTEAFF.

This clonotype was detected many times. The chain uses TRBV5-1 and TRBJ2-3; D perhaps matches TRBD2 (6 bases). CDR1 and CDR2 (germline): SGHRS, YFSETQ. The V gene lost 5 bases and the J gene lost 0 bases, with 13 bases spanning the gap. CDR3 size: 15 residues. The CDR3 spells CASRRNRESTDTQYF. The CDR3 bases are TGCGCCAGCAGGCGGAACCGGGAGAGCACAGATACGCAGTATTTT.

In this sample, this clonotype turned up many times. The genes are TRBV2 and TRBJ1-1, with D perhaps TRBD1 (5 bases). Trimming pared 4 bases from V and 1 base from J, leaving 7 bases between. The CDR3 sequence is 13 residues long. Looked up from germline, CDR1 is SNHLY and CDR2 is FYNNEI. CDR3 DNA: TGTGCCAGCAGTGGGGACGGGAACACTGAAGCTTTCTTT. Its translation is CASSGDGNTEAFF. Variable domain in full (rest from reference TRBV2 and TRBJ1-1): EPEVTQTPSHQVTQMGQEVILRCVPISNHLYFYWYRQILGQKVEFLVSFYNNEISEKSEIFDDQFSVERPDGSNFTLKIRSTKLEDSAMYFCASSGDGNTEAFFGQGTRLTVV.

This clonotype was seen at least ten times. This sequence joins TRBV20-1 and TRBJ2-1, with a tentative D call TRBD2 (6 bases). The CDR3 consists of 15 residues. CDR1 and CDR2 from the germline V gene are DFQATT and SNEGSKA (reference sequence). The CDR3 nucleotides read TGCAGAGCCATAGGGGACTGGTCCCGATCGAATGAGCAGTTCTTC. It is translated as CRAIGDWSRSNEQFF.

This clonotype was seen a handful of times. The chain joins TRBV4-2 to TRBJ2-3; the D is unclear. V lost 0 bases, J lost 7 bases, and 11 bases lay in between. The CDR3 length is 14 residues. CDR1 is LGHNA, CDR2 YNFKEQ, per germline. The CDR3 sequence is CASSQEVLRYTQYF. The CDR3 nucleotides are TGTGCCAGCAGCCAAGAAGTGCTAAGGTATACGCAGTATTTT.

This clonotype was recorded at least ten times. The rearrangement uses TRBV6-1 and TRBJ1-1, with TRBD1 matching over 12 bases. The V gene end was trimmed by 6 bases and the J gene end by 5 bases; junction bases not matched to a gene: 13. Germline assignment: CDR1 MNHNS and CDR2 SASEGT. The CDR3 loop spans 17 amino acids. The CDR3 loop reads CASSWGTGGRVGTEAFF. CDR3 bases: TGTGCCAGCAGCTGGGGGACAGGGGGCCGGGTAGGAACTGAAGCTTTCTTT.

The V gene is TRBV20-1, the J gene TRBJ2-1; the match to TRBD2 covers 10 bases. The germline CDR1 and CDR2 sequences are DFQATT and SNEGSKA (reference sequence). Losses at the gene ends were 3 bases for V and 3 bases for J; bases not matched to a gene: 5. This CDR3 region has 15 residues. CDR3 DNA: TGCAGTGCTAGTTCCAGCGGGGGGGGCTACAATGAGCAGTTCTTC. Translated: CSASSSGGGYNEQFF.

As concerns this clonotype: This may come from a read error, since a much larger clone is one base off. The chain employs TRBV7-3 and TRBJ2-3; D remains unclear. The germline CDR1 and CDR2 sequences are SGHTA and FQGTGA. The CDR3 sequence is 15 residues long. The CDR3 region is CANSLTRDPGDTQYF. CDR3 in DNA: TGTGCCAACAGCTTAACTCGTGATCCAGGAGATACGCAGTATTTT. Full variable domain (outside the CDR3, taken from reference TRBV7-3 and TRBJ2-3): GAGVSQTPSNKVTEKGKYVELRCDPISGHTALYWYRQSLGQGPEFLIYFQGTGAADDSGLPNDRFFAVRPEGSVSTLKIQRTERGDSAVYLCANSLTRDPGDTQYFGPGTRLTVL.

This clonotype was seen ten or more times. CDR3 sequence reads: CASSQAGGGSGEQFF. CDR3 bases: TGTGCCAGCAGCCAGGCGGGGGGGGGCTCGGGTGAGCAGTTCTTC. The chain has TRBV7-3 and TRBJ2-1, with 9 nucleotides matching TRBD2. CDR1 SGHTA and CDR2 FQGTGA come from the germline V gene. V shed 5 bases and J 9 bases; nucleotides not matched to a gene: 11. CDR3 length: 15 amino acids.

The CDR3 DNA reads TGTGCCAGCAGCCCCCCGACTAGCGGAGCTGGGGATACGCAGTATTTT. It encodes CASSPPTSGAGDTQYF. This chain joins TRBV7-8 and TRBJ2-3, with TRBD2 matching over 9 bases. The germline CDR1 and CDR2 sequences are SGHVS and FQNEAQ. This CDR3 spans 16 amino acids. V shed 5 bases and J 6 bases; nucleotides not matched to a gene: 12. Combining the CDR3 with reference TRBV7-8 and TRBJ2-3 gives the whole variable domain GAGVSQSPRYKVAKRGQDVALRCDPISGHVSLFWYQQALGQGPEFLTYFQNEAQLDKSGLPSDRFFAERPEGSVSTLKIQRTQQEDSAVYLCASSPPTSGAGDTQYFGPGTRLTVL.

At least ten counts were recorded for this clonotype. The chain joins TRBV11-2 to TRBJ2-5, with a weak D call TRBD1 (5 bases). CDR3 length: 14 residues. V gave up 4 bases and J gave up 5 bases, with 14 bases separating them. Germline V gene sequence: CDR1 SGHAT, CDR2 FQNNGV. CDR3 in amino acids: CASSSRTPGETQYF. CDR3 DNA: TGTGCCAGCAGCTCCCGGACACCCGGGGAGACCCAGTACTTC.

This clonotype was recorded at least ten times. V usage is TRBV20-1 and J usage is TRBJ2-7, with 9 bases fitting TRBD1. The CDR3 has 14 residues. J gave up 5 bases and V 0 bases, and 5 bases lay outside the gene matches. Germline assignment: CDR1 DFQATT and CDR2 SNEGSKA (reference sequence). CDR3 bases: TGCAGTGCTAGAGATTGGACAGGGGTCAACGAGCAGTACTTC. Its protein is CSARDWTGVNEQYF.

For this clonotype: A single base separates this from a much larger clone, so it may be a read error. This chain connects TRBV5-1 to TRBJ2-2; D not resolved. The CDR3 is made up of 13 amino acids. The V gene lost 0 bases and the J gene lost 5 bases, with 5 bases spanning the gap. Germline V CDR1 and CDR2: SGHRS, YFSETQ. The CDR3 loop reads CASSLAQTGELFF. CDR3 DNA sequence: TGCGCCAGCAGCTTGGCCCAGACCGGGGAGCTGTTTTTT. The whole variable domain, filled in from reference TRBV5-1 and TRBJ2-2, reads KAGVTQTPRYLIKTRGQQVTLSCSPISGHRSVSWYQQTPGQGLQFLFEYFSETQRNKGNFPGRFSGRQFSNSRSEMNVSTLELGDSALYLCASSLAQTGELFFGEGSRLTVL.

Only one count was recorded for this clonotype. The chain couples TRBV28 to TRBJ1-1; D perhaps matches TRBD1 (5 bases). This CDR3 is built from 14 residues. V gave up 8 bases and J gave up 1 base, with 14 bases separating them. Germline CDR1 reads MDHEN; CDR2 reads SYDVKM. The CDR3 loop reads CASSSRQWNTEAFF. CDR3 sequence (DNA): TGTGCCAGCTCAAGCCGACAGTGGAACACTGAAGCTTTCTTT.

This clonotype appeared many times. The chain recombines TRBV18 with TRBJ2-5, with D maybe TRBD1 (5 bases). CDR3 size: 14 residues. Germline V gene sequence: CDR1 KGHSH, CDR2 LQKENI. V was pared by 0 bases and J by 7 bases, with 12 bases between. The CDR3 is CASSPPGQGATQYF. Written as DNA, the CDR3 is TGTGCCAGCTCACCACCGGGGCAGGGTGCGACCCAGTACTTC.

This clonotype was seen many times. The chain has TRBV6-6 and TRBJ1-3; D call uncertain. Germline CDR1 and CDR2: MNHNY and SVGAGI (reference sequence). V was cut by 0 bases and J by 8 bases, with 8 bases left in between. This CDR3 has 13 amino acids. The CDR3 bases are TGTGCCAGCAGTTACTCAGCTACGGACACCATATATTTT. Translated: CASSYSATDTIYF.

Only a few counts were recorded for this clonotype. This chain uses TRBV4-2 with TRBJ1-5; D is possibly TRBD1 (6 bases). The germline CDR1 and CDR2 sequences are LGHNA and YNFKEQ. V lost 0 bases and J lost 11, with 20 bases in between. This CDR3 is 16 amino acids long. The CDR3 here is CASSQEAQGTVRTQHF. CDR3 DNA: TGTGCCAGCAGCCAAGAGGCTCAGGGGACTGTTAGGACCCAGCATTTT.

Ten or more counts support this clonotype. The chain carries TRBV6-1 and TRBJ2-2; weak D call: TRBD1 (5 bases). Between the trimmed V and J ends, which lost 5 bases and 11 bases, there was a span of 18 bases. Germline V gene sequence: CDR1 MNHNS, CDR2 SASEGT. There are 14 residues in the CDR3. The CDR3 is CASSLDRGIGELFF. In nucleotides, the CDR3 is TGTGCCAGCAGTCTAGATAGGGGCATTGGAGAGCTGTTTTTT.